Listed below are T cell receptor beta chains from one sample, sequenced in a study of T cell repertoires in cytomegalovirus infection. TCRdb passed the reads through MiXCR, listing each CDR3 protein once. The profile shows about 770,000 distinct CDR3 sequences, almost 30% of them singletons. The antigens these receptors bind are not known. This material consisted of cultured CD8+ T cells from PBMCs, taken from culture after CMV antigen stimulation. These receptors came from a human donor in good health (CMV status not recorded). Some clones in this sample may be carry-over from other donors' samples. Both conserved end residues are part of each CDR3. The order of the fields is V gene, CDR3 length, D gene, J gene, CDR3 protein. D genes are given only for firm matches.

TRBV20-1	16	TRBD1	TRBJ2-5	CSARPRAGQAQETQYF
TRBV29-1	13	.	TRBJ2-2	CSVVDSYTGELFF
TRBV19	14	.	TRBJ1-2	CASSVEAANYGYTF
TRBV2	14	.	TRBJ2-2	CASSERSNTGELFF
TRBV29-1	14	.	TRBJ2-1	CSVAQAPAYNEQFF
TRBV27	12	.	TRBJ1-1	CASSFGGREAFF
TRBV2	13	.	TRBJ1-5	CASSDIGVGPQHF
TRBV6-6	12	.	TRBJ1-1	CASSYSSTEAFF
TRBV20-1	13	.	TRBJ1-2	CSAPGTDHYGYTF
TRBV12-3/TRBV12-4	15	TRBD1	TRBJ2-1	CASRFEGASYNEQFF
TRBV4-1	15	.	TRBJ2-2	CASSQAASVTGELFF
TRBV4-1	16	.	TRBJ2-2	CASSSMGDGYTGELFF
TRBV19	14	.	TRBJ2-1	CASSPTRWDNEQFF
TRBV12-3/TRBV12-4	13	.	TRBJ1-2	CASSLGLLRGCTF
TRBV6-8	17	TRBD2	TRBJ2-1	CASSYSSARGGLNEQFF
TRBV7-2	14	.	TRBJ2-7	CASSFGKTSYEQYF
TRBV24-1	18	TRBD2	TRBJ2-2	CATSGVSGGPLDTGELFF
TRBV7-9	17	.	TRBJ2-5	CASSFPAALEPESAQYF
TRBV27	14	TRBD1	TRBJ2-1	CASRYRGAGNEQFF
TRBV29-1	12	.	TRBJ2-5	CSVEAEVETQYF
TRBV6-5	11	.	TRBJ1-1	CASKLGTEAFF
TRBV4-1	14	.	TRBJ2-3	CASSQGVGTDTQYF
TRBV2	19	.	TRBJ2-2	CASYHGEDPTPTNTGELFF
TRBV24-1	17	TRBD2	TRBJ2-5	CATSPGLAGYGQETQYF
TRBV27	11	TRBD2	TRBJ2-1	CASSFGGDRFF
TRBV7-2	16	.	TRBJ1-6	CASSLEPGPYNSPLHF
TRBV20-1	13	.	TRBJ1-1	CSASQFGDTEAFF
TRBV7-6	12	.	TRBJ1-4	CASSPMREKLFF
TRBV6-5	15	TRBD2	TRBJ2-3	CASSYALAGTDTQYF
TRBV12-3/TRBV12-4	14	TRBD1	TRBJ2-7	CASSLRDRGHEQYF
TRBV2	19	.	TRBJ1-6	CASSELPMQGSSYNSPLHF
TRBV5-5	14	.	TRBJ2-7	CASSVYGESYEQYF
TRBV20-1	11	.	TRBJ1-1	CSARQETEAFF
TRBV5-6	21	TRBD2	TRBJ2-6	CASRVVRGDGQLFSGANVLTF
TRBV19	15	TRBD2	TRBJ2-5	CASSDRLAGQETQYF
TRBV12-3/TRBV12-4	16	TRBD1	TRBJ2-3	CASSSDREARTDTQYF
TRBV27	13	TRBD1	TRBJ2-5	CASSDDREETQYF
TRBV7-9	17	TRBD1	TRBJ1-6	CASRTYPTGTGDSPLHF
TRBV19	15	.	TRBJ1-3	CATLGRTGGGNTIYF
TRBV7-2	14	TRBD1	TRBJ1-1	CASYGTGGDAEAFF
TRBV19	15	TRBD1	TRBJ1-5	CASTMTGVSNQPQHF
TRBV4-1	12	.	TRBJ2-5	CASSQGAETQYF
TRBV6-2/TRBV6-3	12	.	TRBJ2-2	CASIPGTGELFF
TRBV7-3	18	.	TRBJ2-3	CASSSDQGQIYSTDTQYF
TRBV10-3	16	TRBD1	TRBJ1-1	CAIRPAGTGADTEAFF
TRBV28	16	TRBD1	TRBJ2-3	CASSHGDRGYADTQYF
TRBV7-2	17	.	TRBJ2-5	CASSLAPPGSAQETQYF
TRBV7-6	12	TRBD1	TRBJ2-1	CASSLGGTVPFF
TRBV25-1	13	.	TRBJ2-5	CASSSLGSLKAYF
TRBV24-1	15	TRBD1	TRBJ1-1	CATSDSTGGKAEAFF
TRBV7-2	14	.	TRBJ1-2	CASSLSPFHYGYTF
TRBV4-1	14	.	TRBJ2-2	CASSPEESTGELFF
TRBV7-9	14	.	TRBJ1-2	CASSLVGGNYGYTF
TRBV4-1	12	.	TRBJ1-6	CASSQQGSPLHF
TRBV4-2	17	.	TRBJ1-3	CASSFPDAGDSGNTIYF
TRBV7-1	14	TRBD2	TRBJ2-2	CALRPGGRTGELFF
TRBV28	17	TRBD1	TRBJ2-5	CASSEGARPKNQETQYF
TRBV28	13	.	TRBJ2-5	CASSLTLRGTQYF
TRBV20-1	14	TRBD2	TRBJ2-3	CSAGAGGPGDTQYF
TRBV19	14	TRBD1	TRBJ1-2	CASSIGQGDYGYTF